The 28 T cell receptor beta chains below come from one sample, sequenced in a study of blood T cell repertoires in COVID-19. Libraries were prepared by immunoSEQ multiplex PCR; TCRdb keeps only in-frame clonotypes and omits some of them. Among about 120,000 clones listed, 60% to 80% were seen once. Material for sequencing was peripheral blood. The receptors here all came from a human donor in a cohort sampled during active COVID-19.

This rearrangement joins TRBV9 to TRBJ1-2; TRBD1 might be the D (5 bases). The germline V gene has CDR1 SGDLS and CDR2 YYNGEE. Trimming shortened V by 0 bases and J by 3 bases, and 12 bases separated the two germline ends. The CDR3 sequence is 15 residues long. CDR3 in DNA: TGTGCCAGCAGCGTAGGGCAGACGGGGGACTATGGCTACACCTTC. Amino acids: CASSVGQTGDYGYTF. Full variable domain (missing parts from reference TRBV9 and TRBJ1-2): DSGVTQTPKHLITATGQRVTLRCSPRSGDLSVYWYQQSLDQGLQFLIQYYNGEERAKGNILERFSAQQFPDLHSELNLSSLELGDSALYFCASSVGQTGDYGYTFGSGTRLTVV.

The gene calls are TRBV28 and TRBJ2-5; D possibly corresponds to TRBD1 (6 bases). Trimming left V 7 bases short and J 4 bases short, with 19 bases between. This CDR3 spans 15 amino acids. Germline CDR1 is MDHEN and CDR2 is SYDVKM. CDR3: CASNLWGRSGETQYF. In DNA form, the CDR3 reads TGTGCCAGCAACTTATGGGGGCGGAGTGGAGAGACCCAGTACTTC.

The rearrangement links TRBV9 to TRBJ2-7; maybe TRBD2 (6 bases). Germline V gene sequence: CDR1 SGDLS, CDR2 YYNGEE. V was clipped by 0 bases and J by 1 base, with 14 bases between them. The CDR3 covers 16 residues. For the CDR3, the DNA is TGTGCCAGCAGCGTAGAGGGTAGCGGCTTATCCTACGAGCAGTACTTC. Protein product: CASSVEGSGLSYEQYF. Full variable domain (outside the CDR3, taken from reference TRBV9 and TRBJ2-7): DSGVTQTPKHLITATGQRVTLRCSPRSGDLSVYWYQQSLDQGLQFLIQYYNGEERAKGNILERFSAQQFPDLHSELNLSSLELGDSALYFCASSVEGSGLSYEQYFGPGTRLTVT.

This chain joins TRBV7-8 and TRBJ2-4; 7 nucleotides line up with TRBD1. Germline CDR1 is SGHVS and CDR2 is FQNEAQ. The CDR3 consists of 13 residues. The J segment lost 8 bases and the V segment lost 4 bases, leaving 5 bases of the junction unmatched. The CDR3 nucleotides are TGTGCCAGCAGCTCACAGGGGACGTACATTCAGTACTTC. Translation gives CASSSQGTYIQYF.

This clone was observed a few times. This chain connects TRBV2 to TRBJ1-1, with 9 bases matching TRBD1. The ends lost 5 bases at V and 3 bases at J; junction bases unmatched: 10. This CDR3 is 16 amino acids long. Germline V lookup: CDR1 SNHLY, CDR2 FYNNEI. CDR3 loop: CASSLQGAFGDTEAFF. The CDR3 DNA sequence: TGTGCCAGCAGTTTACAGGGGGCGTTCGGGGACACTGAAGCTTTCTTT.

There are a few counts of this clone. The V gene is TRBV11-3, the J gene TRBJ2-7, with TRBD1 matching 7 bases. The CDR3 runs 15 residues. After removal of 1 base from V and 3 bases from J, the junction contained 6 bases not matched to a gene. Germline V lookup: CDR1 SGHNT, CDR2 YENEEA. The CDR3 bases are TGTGCCAGCAGCTTAGCACCCGGGACAGTCTACGAGCAGTACTTC. Translation: CASSLAPGTVYEQYF.

The V gene is TRBV24-1, the J gene TRBJ2-7, with 7 positions matching TRBD1. CDR1 and CDR2 from the germline V gene are KGHDR and SFDVKD. V gave up 3 bases and J gave up 1 base; unmatched junction bases: 5. This CDR3 contains 15 residues. The CDR3 here is CATSDPHRGSYEQYF. The CDR3 DNA follows: TGTGCCACCAGTGATCCGCACAGGGGATCCTACGAGCAGTACTTC.

This chain connects TRBV13 to TRBJ2-5; 9 bases align to TRBD2. J gave up 5 bases and V 6 bases, and 10 bases lay outside the gene matches. CDR3 length: 15 residues. Germline CDR1 reads PRHDT; CDR2 reads FYEKMQ (reference sequence). The DNA for the CDR3 is TGTGCCAGCAGGAGACGCGGGGGGGCCGGGGAGACCCAGTACTTC. It is translated as CASRRRGGAGETQYF.

The chain recombines TRBV6-1 with TRBJ1-5; D remains ambiguous. With 2 bases removed from V and 7 bases from J, the gap between germline ends came to 12 bases. This CDR3 comprises 14 residues. CDR1 is MNHNS and CDR2 is SASEGT in the germline V gene. The CDR3 loop reads CASSESGEGQPQHF. Written as DNA, the CDR3 is TGTGCCAGCAGTGAATCCGGGGAGGGACAGCCCCAGCATTTT.

The gene calls are TRBV5-1 and TRBJ1-5; 8 bases match TRBD1. Germline values: CDR1 SGHRS, CDR2 YFSETQ. This CDR3 contains 16 residues. Trimming removed 2 bases from V and 1 base from J; junction bases left unmatched: 5. CDR3 protein: CASSFIQGASNQPQHF. The CDR3 DNA follows: TGCGCCAGCAGCTTTATCCAGGGGGCGAGCAATCAGCCCCAGCATTTT. Full variable domain (remainder filled in from reference TRBV5-1 and TRBJ1-5): KAGVTQTPRYLIKTRGQQVTLSCSPISGHRSVSWYQQTPGQGLQFLFEYFSETQRNKGNFPGRFSGRQFSNSRSEMNVSTLELGDSALYLCASSFIQGASNQPQHFGDGTRLSIL.

This clone showed up just once. The chain recombines TRBV4-1 with TRBJ2-7, with 11 positions matching TRBD1. The CDR3 is 14 amino acids. Germline V CDR1 and CDR2: MGHRA, YSYEKL. V lost 4 bases and J lost 2; bases outside the gene matches: 1. The CDR3 is CASSRGQGAYEQYF. CDR3 sequence (DNA): TGCGCCAGCAGCCGGGGACAGGGGGCCTACGAGCAGTACTTC.

This chain uses TRBV10-3 with TRBJ2-1; a possible D gene is TRBD2 (5 bases). The germline gives CDR1 ENHRY, CDR2 SYGVKD. CDR3 length: 14 amino acids. The V end was cut by 0 bases, the J end by 15 bases, with 18 bases between. DNA of the CDR3: TGTGCCATCAGTGAGTCCCACCGCGGGCTCCAAGGGTTCTTC. Translated: CAISESHRGLQGFF.

The V and J genes are TRBV28 and TRBJ1-6; no clear D. This CDR3 is built from 14 residues. V lost 3 bases and J lost 7, with 10 bases in between. Germline-derived CDR1 and CDR2 are MDHEN and SYDVKM. The CDR3 DNA reads TGTGCCAGCAGTTTTATGGGAGTCAATTCACCCCTCCACTTT. Amino acid sequence: CASSFMGVNSPLHF. The entire variable domain, with the rest obtained from reference TRBV28 and TRBJ1-6, is as follows: DVKVTQSSRYLVKRTGEKVFLECVQDMDHENMFWYRQDPGLGLRLIYFSYDVKMKEKGDIPEGYSVSREKKERFSLILESASTNQTSMYLCASSFMGVNSPLHFGNGTRLTVT.

The table lists this clone with a count of one. Within the sample, other DNA sequences also encode this same CDR3. The genes are TRBV27 and TRBJ1-5; D is perhaps TRBD1 (5 bases). This CDR3 contains 14 residues. Germline V gene sequence: CDR1 MNHEY, CDR2 SMNVEV (reference sequence). V lost 3 bases and J 0 bases, leaving 6 bases between the germline ends. The CDR3 loop reads CASSLGGSNQPQHF. CDR3 nucleotide sequence: TGTGCCAGCAGTTTGGGGGGTAGCAATCAGCCCCAGCATTTT.

The genes are TRBV4-1 and TRBJ1-3, with 7 bases fitting TRBD1. V trimming: 4 bases; J trimming: 8 bases; junction bases outside the gene matches: 2. The germline V gene encodes CDR1 MGHRA and CDR2 YSYEKL. The CDR3 has 12 amino acids. This CDR3 is CASSLGTDTIYF. The CDR3 coding sequence is TGCGCCAGCAGCCTTGGGACAGACACCATATATTTT.

CDR3 nucleotide sequence: TGTGCCAGCAGCTTCGGACTAGCGGGAGATGCAAGCCACGAGCAGTACTTC. It codes for CASSFGLAGDASHEQYF. The chain joins TRBV5-4 to TRBJ2-7; 13 bases match TRBD2. V shed 2 bases and J 5 bases; nucleotides not matched to a gene: 10. The length of the CDR3 is 17 residues. Germline V gives CDR1 SGHNT, CDR2 YYREEE (reference sequence).

The chain couples TRBV5-4 to TRBJ2-7; possible D gene TRBD1, 6 bases. Germline values: CDR1 SGHNT, CDR2 YYREEE (reference sequence). V gave up 3 bases and J gave up 0 bases, with 13 bases separating them. The CDR3 extends over 15 amino acids. Written as DNA, the CDR3 is TGTGCCAGCAGCTCGGGGCCAGGGGACTCCTACGAGCAGTACTTC. Amino acid sequence: CASSSGPGDSYEQYF.

CDR3 region: CASSPLSGAQETQYF. CDR3 sequence (DNA): TGTGCCAGCAGCCCCCTTAGCGGGGCCCAAGAGACCCAGTACTTC. The J gene is TRBJ2-5, the V gene TRBV9, with 8 bases identical to TRBD2. Germline lookup yields CDR1 SGDLS and CDR2 YYNGEE. J was trimmed by 1 base and V by 4 bases; bases with no gene match: 6. This CDR3 has 15 residues. Together with reference TRBV9 and TRBJ2-5, the CDR3 gives the full variable domain: DSGVTQTPKHLITATGQRVTLRCSPRSGDLSVYWYQQSLDQGLQFLIQYYNGEERAKGNILERFSAQQFPDLHSELNLSSLELGDSALYFCASSPLSGAQETQYFGPGTRLLVL.

V gene TRBV6-4 combines with J gene TRBJ2-3; D perhaps matches TRBD2 (6 bases). Trimming pared 0 bases from V and 5 bases from J, leaving 12 bases between. The germline V gene has CDR1 MRHNA and CDR2 SNTAGT. The CDR3 is 15 residues long. CDR3 region: CASSDSSQGGDTQYF. The CDR3 coding sequence is TGTGCCAGCAGTGACTCGAGCCAGGGAGGAGATACGCAGTATTTT.

CDR3 coding DNA: TGTGCCAGTCGACAGATTTTGGGGTTGACTGAAGCTTTCTTT. Translating gives CASRQILGLTEAFF. V is TRBV7-9 and J is TRBJ1-1; D possibly corresponds to TRBD1 (5 bases). V was trimmed by 9 bases and J by 5 bases, leaving 19 bases between them. In germline, CDR1 is SEHNR, CDR2 FQNEAQ (reference sequence). CDR3 length equals 14 residues.

This rearrangement joins TRBV29-1 to TRBJ2-7, with 7 bases fitting TRBD2. Unmatched junction bases numbered 4, after V lost 7 bases and J lost 4 bases. From germline, CDR1 is SQVTM and CDR2 ANQGSEA. CDR3 length: 11 residues. CDR3 DNA sequence: TGCAGCGCCGGGGGAGGGTACGAGCAGTACTTC. Its translation: CSAGGGYEQYF.

The chain is built from TRBV5-5 and TRBJ1-2, with no clear D. Looked up from germline, CDR1 is SGHKS and CDR2 is YYEKEE (reference sequence). Trimming took 1 base from V and 5 from J, leaving 9 bases between them. The CDR3 has 13 amino acids. The CDR3 loop is CASSLPGIYGYTF. CDR3 DNA: TGTGCCAGCAGCTTGCCGGGTATTTATGGCTACACCTTC.

The chain has TRBV27 and TRBJ1-2; D remains ambiguous. The CDR3 runs 15 residues. Germline V CDR1 and CDR2: MNHEY, SMNVEV (reference sequence). The V gene lost 6 bases and the J gene lost 4 bases, with 18 bases spanning the gap. The CDR3 region is CASSARPINPYGYTF. The CDR3 bases are TGTGCCAGCAGCGCTAGGCCGATTAACCCCTATGGCTACACCTTC.

The chain has TRBV11-3 and TRBJ2-7; TRBD2 matches 10 bases. V lost 2 bases, J lost 2 bases, and 6 bases stayed unmatched. The CDR3 has 16 residues. From germline, CDR1 is SGHNT and CDR2 YENEEA. The CDR3 loop is CASSLKLSGRAYEQYF. CDR3 sequence (DNA): TGTGCCAGCAGCTTAAAGCTCAGCGGGAGGGCCTACGAGCAGTACTTC.

This chain connects TRBV5-1 to TRBJ1-1; D not certain. Looked up from germline, CDR1 is SGHRS and CDR2 is YFSETQ. CDR3 length equals 14 residues. Deletions cut 2 bases from V and 1 base from J, with 9 bases between. CDR3 sequence: CASSFGLTNTEAFF. The DNA for the CDR3 is TGCGCCAGCAGCTTCGGACTCACGAACACTGAAGCTTTCTTT.

The chain combines TRBV5-4 with TRBJ2-7; 11 bases agree with TRBD2. Germline loops: CDR1 SGHNT, CDR2 YYREEE (reference sequence). V lost 2 bases to trimming and J lost 11 bases; unmatched junction nucleotides: 9. This CDR3 comprises 14 residues. DNA for the CDR3: TGTGCCAGCAGCTTAAACCCGGGACTAGCGGAGGAGTACTTC. It codes for CASSLNPGLAEEYF.

This clone has a single count. This sequence joins TRBV5-6 and TRBJ1-3; D unclear. The CDR3 is 15 residues long. The germline gives CDR1 SGHDT, CDR2 YYEEEE. V lost 1 base and J lost 0, with 8 bases in between. CDR3 amino acids: CASSLPGGSGNTIYF. CDR3 nucleotide sequence: TGTGCCAGCAGCTTGCCCGGAGGCTCTGGAAACACCATATATTTT.

This chain links TRBV28 with TRBJ2-5; D is perhaps TRBD2 (5 bases). With 6 bases removed from V and 6 bases from J, the gap between germline ends came to 20 bases. Germline V gene sequence: CDR1 MDHEN, CDR2 SYDVKM. The CDR3 contains 15 residues. CDR3 loop: CASSPLSTRGKTQYF. DNA for the CDR3: TGTGCCAGCAGCCCACTCAGCACCAGAGGGAAGACCCAGTACTTC.